This record concerns one T cell receptor (beta chain) sequence. Its antigen is still unknown. The sample is drawn from a study of cytomegalovirus exposure and HLA in healthy donors. Study-level points and caveats: Confirmation in vitro established that a few CMV-associated chains were specific for CMV antigens. Likely technical artifact: a cluster of highly shared sequence variants.

Use of 60 Vbeta and 13 Jbeta primers characterized the PCR. Repertoires were generated with immunoSEQ multiplex PCR, while TCRdb's copy carries only in-frame clones and drops some. The data hold about 150,000 clones, with more than 70% observed a single time. Looked up from germline, CDR1 is SGHTA and CDR2 is FQGTGA. The CDR3 extends over 15 amino acids. Deletions cut 5 bases from V and 1 base from J, with 12 bases between. Sequenced: PBMCs. J is TRBJ1-3 and V is TRBV7-3; tentatively, D is TRBD1 (5 bases). The source of this sequence is a male donor in good health and CMV-seronegative. The CDR3 DNA reads as TGTGCCAGCAGCCCTGTGGGGGGTTCTGGAAACACCATATATTTT. It translates to CASSPVGGSGNTIYF.